The next 30 T cell receptor beta chains were all read from a single sample in a study of spatial heterogeneity in lung cancer. Regarding time point: sample taken at primary tumor resection. The study's findings and limits: Tumor mutation counts were tracked by expanded intratumoral alpha and beta TCR counts.

Which antigens these TCRs recognize remains unknown. TCRdb redid the calling of the 5' RACE reads with MiXCR, one entry per CDR3 protein. The data show roughly 900 distinct CDR3 sequences, almost 70% seen once. The sample consisted of lung tumor tissue, taken at surgery. These receptors were collected from a male donor with early-stage non-small cell lung cancer.

The chain couples TRBV15 to TRBJ1-2, with 7 bases identical to TRBD1. Unmatched junction bases numbered 8, after V lost 2 bases and J lost 8 bases. There are 14 residues in the CDR3. The germline V gene encodes CDR1 LNHNV and CDR2 YYDKDF (reference sequence). In DNA form, the CDR3 reads TGTGCCACCAGCAGATCCGGACAGGCGGGAGGCTACACCTTC. Protein sequence: CATSRSGQAGGYTF.

The chain recombines TRBV7-9 with TRBJ1-5; unclear D gene. The CDR3 spans 12 residues. V dropped 3 bases and J dropped 2 bases, with 2 bases sitting between them. The V gene's germline CDR1 is SEHNR and CDR2 FQNEAQ (reference sequence). The CDR3 DNA follows: TGTGCCAGCAGCTTGGGCAATCAGCCCCAGCATTTT. This gives the protein CASSLGNQPQHF.

By sample fraction, this clonotype is large. V gene TRBV20-1 combines with J gene TRBJ2-7; 9 nucleotides agree with TRBD2. The CDR3 spans 15 residues. Germline CDR1 reads DFQATT; CDR2 reads SNEGSKA (reference sequence). After removal of 0 bases from V and 2 bases from J, the junction contained 5 bases not matched to a gene. The CDR3 sequence: CSAREGAGGAYEQYF. CDR3 DNA sequence: TGCAGTGCTAGAGAGGGAGCGGGAGGAGCCTACGAGCAGTACTTC.

This rearrangement joins TRBV2 to TRBJ2-3, with TRBD2 identical over 7 bases. CDR3 length: 14 residues. The J segment lost 2 bases and the V segment lost 5 bases, leaving 4 bases of the junction unmatched. Germline CDR1 SNHLY, CDR2 FYNNEI. For the CDR3, the DNA is TGTGCCAGCAGTCAGCGGGAAAACACAGATACGCAGTATTTT. Its protein is CASSQRENTDTQYF.

J is TRBJ2-1 and V is TRBV20-1, with 9 positions matching TRBD2. Trimming removed 0 bases from V and 2 bases from J; junction bases left unmatched: 5. The CDR3 is made up of 16 amino acids. Germline loops: CDR1 DFQATT, CDR2 SNEGSKA (reference sequence). CDR3 nucleotides: TGCAGTGCTAGAGATCTCGAGCGGGGGGCCTACAATGAGCAGTTCTTC. It codes for CSARDLERGAYNEQFF.

This chain links TRBV7-9 with TRBJ2-1; D remains unclear. The V gene lost 1 base and the J gene lost 0 bases, with 4 bases spanning the gap. From germline, CDR1 is SEHNR and CDR2 FQNEAQ (reference sequence). The CDR3 length is 14 residues. The CDR3 nucleotides are TGTGCCAGCAGCTTAGTCGTCTCCTACAATGAGCAGTTCTTC. Amino acid sequence: CASSLVVSYNEQFF. Supplemented by reference TRBV7-9 and TRBJ2-1, the full variable domain reads DTGVSQNPRHKITKRGQNVTFRCDPISEHNRLYWYRQTLGQGPEFLTYFQNEAQLEKSRLLSDRFSAERPKGSFSTLEIQRTEQGDSAMYLCASSLVVSYNEQFFGPGTRLTVL.

The chain links TRBV4-1 to TRBJ1-2; D not resolved. CDR1 MGHRA and CDR2 YSYEKL come from the germline V gene. The CDR3 is made up of 14 amino acids. V was clipped by 2 bases and J by 1 base, with 8 bases between them. The CDR3 nucleotides are TGCGCCAGCAGCCAAACAGCTCTTAACTATGGCTACACCTTC. Translated, it gives CASSQTALNYGYTF.

This clonotype is labeled medium-sized (0.01 to 0.1%). The chain carries TRBV18 and TRBJ1-4, with 7 positions matching TRBD1. CDR1 is KGHSH, CDR2 LQKENI, per germline. J lost 0 bases, V lost 2 bases, and 0 bases had no gene match. This CDR3 contains 15 residues. The CDR3 DNA reads TGTGCCAGCTCACCAGGGACAGCAACTAATGAAAAACTGTTTTTT. Its protein is CASSPGTATNEKLFF.

J is TRBJ2-1 and V is TRBV5-8; D is unclear. Germline V gives CDR1 SGHTS, CDR2 YDEGEE. V was trimmed by 0 bases and J by 1 base, leaving 8 bases between them. The CDR3 runs 15 residues. The CDR3 spells CASSLVAGSYNEQFF. In DNA form, the CDR3 reads TGTGCCAGCAGCTTGGTAGCTGGTTCCTACAATGAGCAGTTCTTC.

The chain employs TRBV20-1 and TRBJ1-5; 9 bases map to TRBD1. V trimming: 6 bases; J trimming: 6 bases; junction bases outside the gene matches: 6. The CDR3 is 13 amino acids. Germline CDR1 reads DFQATT; CDR2 reads SNEGSKA (reference sequence). CDR3 nucleotides: TGCAGTGCCCTGGACAGGGGTAGTCAGCCCCAGCATTTT. It specifies CSALDRGSQPQHF.

In this sample, this clonotype turned up once. This chain connects TRBV6-5 to TRBJ2-7, with 9 bases aligning to TRBD1. The ends lost 6 bases at V and 9 bases at J; junction bases unmatched: 12. The CDR3 extends over 14 amino acids. Germline loops: CDR1 MNHEY, CDR2 SVGAGI. In nucleotides, the CDR3 is TGTGCCAGCAGATCTGGAGGGACAGGGCAGGGGCAGTACTTC. This gives the protein CASRSGGTGQGQYF.

The rearrangement links TRBV14 to TRBJ1-5; no reliable D call. The CDR3 consists of 13 residues. Germline values: CDR1 SGHDN, CDR2 FVKESK. Trimming took 2 bases from V and 1 from J, leaving 3 bases between them. In DNA, the CDR3 is TGTGCCAGCAGCCAATACAGCAATCAGCCCCAGCATTTT. This sequence encodes CASSQYSNQPQHF. Full variable domain (rest looked up from reference TRBV14 and TRBJ1-5): EAGVTQFPSHSVIEKGQTVTLRCDPISGHDNLYWYRRVMGKEIKFLLHFVKESKQDESGMPNNRFLAERTGGTYSTLKVQPAELEDSGVYFCASSQYSNQPQHFGDGTRLSIL.

This chain links TRBV7-2 with TRBJ1-6, with 7 bases matching TRBD1. Looked up from germline, CDR1 is SGHTA and CDR2 is FQGNSA. This CDR3 is 15 amino acids long. The J segment lost 12 bases and the V segment lost 2 bases, leaving 10 bases of the junction unmatched. This chain's CDR3 is CASSLTHRGLVPLHF. The DNA for the CDR3 is TGTGCCAGCAGCTTAACCCACAGGGGATTAGTACCCCTCCACTTT.

The chain carries TRBV7-9 and TRBJ2-5; D tentatively fits TRBD1 or TRBD2 (5 bases each). The CDR3 is 15 residues long. The V end lost 2 bases, the J end lost 3 bases, and 13 bases lay between the germline ends. Germline V gives CDR1 SEHNR, CDR2 FQNEAQ (reference sequence). CDR3 sequence reads: CASSLNLRDEETQYF. CDR3 sequence (DNA): TGTGCCAGCAGCTTAAACCTCCGGGACGAAGAGACCCAGTACTTC.

The chain recombines TRBV29-1 with TRBJ1-1; D uncertain. The CDR3 covers 13 residues. The germline V gene has CDR1 SQVTM and CDR2 ANQGSEA. The V end was cut by 7 bases, the J end by 0 bases, with 12 bases between. CDR3 bases: TGCAGCGGATCGACCTACATGAACACTGAAGCTTTCTTT. Its protein is CSGSTYMNTEAFF.

Sample share makes this clonotype hyperexpanded (1% or more). The V call is TRBV5-5, the J call TRBJ2-7; D unclear. Trimming pared 0 bases from V and 0 bases from J, leaving 16 bases between. There are 17 residues in the CDR3. Germline lookup yields CDR1 SGHKS and CDR2 YYEKEE (reference sequence). In DNA form, the CDR3 reads TGTGCCAGCAGCTTGGCAAGTGGAGCGAGCGTCTCCTACGAGCAGTACTTC. Its translation is CASSLASGASVSYEQYF.

V and J are TRBV7-6 and TRBJ2-5; D remains unclear. Germline V gives CDR1 SGHVS, CDR2 FNYEAQ. V was clipped by 2 bases and J by 5 bases, with 12 bases between them. There are 14 residues in the CDR3. The CDR3 DNA reads as TGTGCCAGCAGCTTAAAGGCTGGGCCGGAGACCCAGTACTTC. This encodes CASSLKAGPETQYF.

V usage is TRBV12-3 or TRBV12-4 and J usage is TRBJ2-3; D gene uncertain. CDR3 length equals 12 residues. With 6 bases removed from V and 6 bases from J, the gap between germline ends came to 10 bases. Here the CDR3 DNA reads TGTGCCAGCAGGCTCGACTGGGATACGCAGTATTTT. This translates into CASRLDWDTQYF.

This clonotype was detected many times. This sequence joins TRBV12-3 or TRBV12-4 and TRBJ1-5, with a possible D match to TRBD1 (5 bases). This CDR3 is 12 amino acids long. Trimming took off 9 bases at V and 3 bases at J, with 9 bases between the two ends. CDR3 sequence reads: CASRQSNQPQHF. The CDR3, as DNA: TGTGCCAGTAGACAGTCCAATCAGCCCCAGCATTTT.

The genes are TRBV13 and TRBJ2-7; no clear D gene. From germline, CDR1 is PRHDT and CDR2 FYEKMQ (reference sequence). The CDR3 spans 12 residues. V lost 5 bases to trimming and J lost 5 bases, with 10 bases between them. Here the CDR3 reads CASSGGLHEQYF. The CDR3 DNA follows: TGTGCCAGCAGCGGTGGGCTTCACGAGCAGTACTTC.

V is TRBV6-2 or TRBV6-3 and J is TRBJ2-3; D not certain. V shed 2 bases and J shed 3 bases, with 3 bases lying between them. The CDR3 loop spans 12 amino acids. Germline values: CDR1 MNHEY, CDR2 SVGEGT. CDR3 sequence reads: CASSYPTDTQYF. Here the CDR3 DNA reads TGTGCCAGCAGTTACCCGACAGATACGCAGTATTTT.

This clonotype has a handful of counts. This chain uses TRBV6-5 with TRBJ2-7, with TRBD1 identical over 9 bases. V lost 6 bases, J lost 0 bases, and 3 bases stayed unmatched. Germline CDR1 MNHEY, CDR2 SVGAGI. The length of the CDR3 is 14 residues. The CDR3 coding sequence is TGTGCCAGCAGACGGACAGGGGACTCCTACGAGCAGTACTTC. Translated, it gives CASRRTGDSYEQYF.

This clonotype occurred once. The genes are TRBV11-1 and TRBJ2-7; perhaps TRBD2 as D (5 bases). This CDR3 has 14 residues. Looked up from germline, CDR1 is SGHAT and CDR2 is FQDESV (reference sequence). The V and J ends lost 3 bases and 4 bases respectively, with 13 bases between them. CDR3 loop: CASSLDWRGYEQYF. The CDR3 bases are TGTGCCAGCAGCTTGGACTGGAGAGGGTACGAGCAGTACTTC.

This clonotype was counted many times. This sequence joins TRBV29-1 and TRBJ2-5; 7 bases match TRBD1. The CDR3 has 12 amino acids. After removal of 4 bases from V and 5 bases from J, the junction contained 4 bases not matched to a gene. The germline V gene encodes CDR1 SQVTM and CDR2 ANQGSEA. The CDR3 spells CSVGGQAETQYF. DNA for the CDR3: TGCAGCGTTGGAGGACAGGCGGAGACCCAGTACTTC.

This clonotype came up a few times. The chain carries TRBV6-5 and TRBJ1-1; D gene uncertain. There are 14 residues in the CDR3. V was cut by 6 bases and J by 6 bases, with 17 bases left in between. Germline V gives CDR1 MNHEY, CDR2 SVGAGI. CDR3 amino acids: CASSLLGIGAEAFF. Here the CDR3 DNA reads TGTGCCAGCAGCTTACTCGGTATTGGCGCTGAAGCTTTCTTT.

Points on this clonotype: At one of its ends the junction is not consistent with the germline gene, which may arise from a read error. The rearrangement links TRBV5-1 to TRBJ2-3, with 10 bases lining up with TRBD2. The V gene's germline CDR1 is SGHRS and CDR2 YFSETQ. This CDR3 contains 15 residues. CDR3 residues: CASSLAAGGTDTQYF. In DNA form, the CDR3 reads TGTGCCAGCAGCTTGGCAGCGGGGGGGACAGATACGCAGTATTTT.

This clonotype was picked up a small number of times. The chain is built from TRBV12-3 or TRBV12-4 and TRBJ2-7; D gene ambiguous. The CDR3 runs to 12 residues. Between the trimmed V and J ends, which lost 5 bases and 5 bases, there was a span of 10 bases. The DNA of the CDR3 is TGTGCCAGCAGTACTGGTACTGACGAGCAGTACTTC. As protein: CASSTGTDEQYF.

The V call is TRBV7-9, the J call TRBJ2-5; D ambiguous. The CDR3 consists of 13 residues. Germline lookup yields CDR1 SEHNR and CDR2 FQNEAQ (reference sequence). Trimming removed 4 bases from V and 5 bases from J, with 11 bases in between. CDR3 loop: CASSSELRETQYF. The CDR3, as DNA: TGTGCCAGCAGCTCGGAACTAAGGGAGACCCAGTACTTC.

As DNA, the CDR3 is TGTGCCTCCGGCCCCTCGGCGGAGACCCAGTACTTC. Translation gives CASGPSAETQYF. This rearrangement joins TRBV19 to TRBJ2-5; no definite D call. CDR1 and CDR2 (germline): LNHDA, SQIVND (reference sequence). Deletions cut 11 bases from V and 5 bases from J, with 15 bases between. The CDR3 consists of 12 residues.

Comment on this clonotype: Compared with germline, one end of the junction differs, possibly owing to a read error. This chain uses TRBV7-9 with TRBJ1-2; no clear D gene. The CDR3 is made up of 14 amino acids. CDR1 is SEHNR and CDR2 is FQNEAQ in the germline V gene (reference sequence). The CDR3 spells CASSLALEYNGYTF. CDR3 coding DNA: TGTGCCAGTAGCTTAGCGCTAGAGTACAATGGCTACACCTTC.